A selection of T cell receptor beta chains follows, all from one sample in a study of identical twins. Via MiXCR, TCRdb re-called the 5' RACE reads, giving one row per CDR3 protein. Of under 400,000 distinct CDR3 sequences listed, about 9% are singletons. Sequencing used naive T cells sorted from blood. These receptors originate from a woman in her forties or fifties in good health. Both conserved end residues are part of each CDR3. D genes are given only for firm matches. A clone size is listed for some rows: how often the clone was seen (once, few, many), or a class if it is expanded.

TRBJ2-1,many,TRBV4-2,TRBD2,TGTGCCAGCAGCCAAGATGACCAGCGGGAGGGCCCCGCGTTCTTC,CASSQDDQREGPAFF
TRBJ1-4,few,TRBV20-1,NA,TGCAGTGCTAGAGATGCAGGGAAGGGTAATGAAAAACTGTTTTTT,CSARDAGKGNEKLFF
TRBJ2-5,few,TRBV4-1,TRBD1,TGCGCCAGCAGCCCGACAGGGGTACTCAGAGAGACCCAGTACTTC,CASSPTGVLRETQYF
TRBJ2-2,NA,TRBV7-8,TRBD2,TGTGCCAGCAGCCGGACTAGCGGGAGGGGTACCGGGGAGCTGTTTTTT,CASSRTSGRGTGELFF
TRBJ1-2,few,TRBV5-1,NA,TGCGCCAGCAGCCCCTTGGGCCGCGAGGAGGACACCTTC,CASSPLGREEDTF
TRBJ2-3,NA,TRBV21-1,NA,TGTGCCAGAACTATTCCTGAACAAGGGGGGGATTTTAACACAGATACGCAGTATTTT,CARTIPEQGGDFNTDTQYF
TRBJ2-7,many,TRBV6-2/TRBV6-3,TRBD2,TGTGCCAGCAGTCCAACTCCGGGTAGCGGGAGTGACGAGCAGTACTTC,CASSPTPGSGSDEQYF
TRBJ2-1,NA,TRBV6-5,TRBD1,TGTGCCAGCAGCGCCGTGGGACAGGGCATATGGAATGAGCAGTTCTTC,CASSAVGQGIWNEQFF
TRBJ1-1,many,TRBV3-1,NA,TGTGCCAGCAGCCACACTGGACGGAAGAACACTGAAGCTTTCTTT,CASSHTGRKNTEAFF
TRBJ2-3,NA,TRBV2,TRBD1,TGTGCCAGCACGTCCGACAGGGGGCGCTCAGATACGCAGTATTTT,CASTSDRGRSDTQYF
TRBJ2-1,NA,TRBV7-6,NA,TGTGCCAGCAGCTTTTGGCCAGAAAAATACAATGAGCAGTTCTTC,CASSFWPEKYNEQFF
TRBJ1-1,many,TRBV29-1,NA,TGCAGCGCCCGTGTCACTGAAGCTTTCTTT,CSARVTEAFF
TRBJ2-1,NA,TRBV11-2,TRBD2,TGTGCCAGCGGGAAAAACGGGACTAGCGGGATCTTTAACAATGAGCAGTTCTTC,CASGKNGTSGIFNNEQFF
TRBJ2-1,few,TRBV7-3,NA,TGTGCCAGCAGCCCACGGGGGACCCCGGATGAGCAGTTCTTC,CASSPRGTPDEQFF
TRBJ1-1,NA,TRBV27,TRBD1,TGTGCCAGTCTAGGGACAGGGGGTACTGAAGCTTTCTTT,CASLGTGGTEAFF
TRBJ2-1,many,TRBV7-2,NA,TGTGCCAGCAGCATAGCCAGGGGCCACAATGAGCAGTTCTTC,CASSIARGHNEQFF
TRBJ1-1,once,TRBV19,NA,TGTGCCAGTAGTATAGGGGCAGGGAACACTGAAGCTTTCTTT,CASSIGAGNTEAFF
TRBJ2-1,NA,TRBV29-1,NA,TGCAGCGCCTTTGGGATTCTGGACAATGAGCAGTTCTTC,CSAFGILDNEQFF
TRBJ2-1,NA,TRBV4-1,NA,TGCGCCAGCAGCCAAGCGGGACCCAGCTCCTACAATGAGCAGTTCTTC,CASSQAGPSSYNEQFF
TRBJ2-1,NA,TRBV7-2,TRBD2,TGTGCCAGCAGCTCGAGAGGAGGGGATAAGCGGGAGAAGACCTACAATGAGCAGTTCTTC,CASSSRGGDKREKTYNEQFF
TRBJ2-4,NA,TRBV5-6,NA,TGTGCCAGCATTACATCGGGAGACAAAAACATTCAGTACTTC,CASITSGDKNIQYF
TRBJ2-7,NA,TRBV30,NA,TGTGCCTGGAGTGTGGGCCCTCAAGGGTTGCAGTACTTC,CAWSVGPQGLQYF
TRBJ2-3,many,TRBV14,TRBD1,TGTGCCAGCAGTCTACAGGGGCCAGTCTTGTATTTT,CASSLQGPVLYF
TRBJ1-1,few,TRBV11-2,NA,TGTGCCAGCAGCTTCGTCGCGTCTGAAGCTTTCTTT,CASSFVASEAFF
TRBJ1-1,NA,TRBV29-1,TRBD1,TGCAGCGTCGACAGGGGGGAAAGTGTTTTCTTT,CSVDRGESVFF
TRBJ2-7,few,TRBV11-1,NA,TGTGCCAGCAGCTTATCCTCAGGGAGGCTAGCGAGAACCTACGAGCAGTACTTC,CASSLSSGRLARTYEQYF
TRBJ2-2,few,TRBV19,NA,TGTGCCAGTAACCCTGGGAACGCGAACACCGGGGAGCTGTTTTTT,CASNPGNANTGELFF
TRBJ2-7,few,TRBV7-2,NA,TGTGCCAGCAGCTTGCCAACCTACGAGCAGTACTTC,CASSLPTYEQYF
TRBJ2-1,many,TRBV5-1,TRBD2,TGCGCCAGCAGCTTGGGGACTAGCGAGCTAGCAAAAGAATACAATGAGCAGTTCTTC,CASSLGTSELAKEYNEQFF
TRBJ2-5,few,TRBV2,TRBD2,TGTGCCAGCAGTGAAGGGAGCGGGAGGGCCAAGACCCAGTACTTC,CASSEGSGRAKTQYF
TRBJ2-1,few,TRBV10-3,NA,TGTGCCATCAGTGCTCGGAGCCTAAAAGTGGGGCGGGGGCCTTGGGAGCAGTTCTTC,CAISARSLKVGRGPWEQFF
TRBJ2-5,NA,TRBV6-1,NA,TGTGCCAGCAGTGAAAATCTACTTTCGACCCAGTACTTC,CASSENLLSTQYF
TRBJ1-1,NA,TRBV20-1,NA,TGCAGTGCTAGTAAGAAGTTGGACACTGAAGCTTTCTTT,CSASKKLDTEAFF
TRBJ2-1,many,TRBV29-1,NA,TGCAGCGTTGAAGAGACCTACAATGAGCAGTTCTTC,CSVEETYNEQFF
TRBJ2-1,NA,TRBV15,NA,TGTGCCACCAGCACCGGGACTTTTAATGAGCAGTTCTTC,CATSTGTFNEQFF
TRBJ1-6,NA,TRBV6-5,NA,TGTGCCAGCGGGGGGCCGTTACAGGGAAGGAATTCACCCCTCCACTTT,CASGGPLQGRNSPLHF
TRBJ1-6,NA,TRBV27,NA,TGTGCCACCCTTACAGGGAGCTCCTATAATTCACCCCTCCACTTT,CATLTGSSYNSPLHF
TRBJ2-4,few,TRBV3-1,NA,TGTGCCAGCAGCCGCTCGGACTCAGCCAAAAACATTCAGTACTTC,CASSRSDSAKNIQYF
TRBJ2-1,NA,TRBV7-2,TRBD2,TGTGCCAGCAGCTCCGGGACTAGCGGGCCTATCTCCTACAATGAGCAGTTCTTC,CASSSGTSGPISYNEQFF
TRBJ1-2,many,TRBV4-1,NA,TGCGCCAGCAGCCAAGACGGGTACCCGAATGATGGCTACACCTTC,CASSQDGYPNDGYTF
TRBJ2-2,NA,TRBV24-1,NA,TGTGCCACCAGTGATTTGTACGGCCCCGAGAAGGATAGCACCGGGGAGCTGTTTTTT,CATSDLYGPEKDSTGELFF
TRBJ2-3,few,TRBV7-9,NA,TGTGCCAGCGTCGGCCGGGCAGCAACAGATACGCAGTATTTT,CASVGRAATDTQYF